This TCR beta chain stems from a study of CD8 T cells in ankylosing spondylitis. Remarks on this clonotype: Its antigen is not known.

Via MiXCR, TCRdb re-called the 5' RACE reads, giving one row per CDR3 protein. The sample shows 250,000 to 400,000 distinct CDR3 sequences, 11% of them seen only once. The study, taken as a whole, reports: Disease-linked clones reportedly concentrated significantly in matched ankylosing spondylitis synovial fluid.

The CDR3 has 14 amino acids. Germline-derived CDR1 and CDR2 are ENHRY and SYGVKD. V was clipped by 6 bases and J by 4 bases; unmatched bases: 7. The genes are TRBV10-3 and TRBJ2-7; 9 bases match TRBD1. The sequence derives from a female donor with ankylosing spondylitis or in good health (not recorded which). Sequencing was carried out using blood, either unsorted or a sorted T cell fraction (not recorded which). For the CDR3, the DNA is TGTGCCATCAGGGACGGGACAGGGAAGTACGAGCAGTACTTC. It encodes CAIRDGTGKYEQYF.